This passage covers 19 T cell receptor beta chains from one sample sequenced in a study of identical twins. Each CDR3 protein is one row after TCRdb ran MiXCR on the 5' RACE reads. The data show hundreds of thousands of distinct CDR3 sequences, roughly 20% seen once. A further study also used this sample, focusing on T cells expressing NK-cell markers.

The material sequenced was PBMCs. The receptors come from a woman under 30 in good health.

In its sample, this clonotype was seen a few times. The rearrangement uses TRBV5-5 and TRBJ2-2, with D possibly being TRBD1 (5 bases). V lost 0 bases, J lost 5 bases, and 14 bases lay in between. Germline CDR1 SGHKS, CDR2 YYEKEE (reference sequence). CDR3 size: 16 residues. The CDR3 nucleotides are TGTGCCAGCAGCTTGGGACAGAACTCTTTTACCGGGGAGCTGTTTTTT. It yields the protein CASSLGQNSFTGELFF.

The chain couples TRBV6-5 to TRBJ2-5; no reliable D call. V was shortened by 0 bases and J by 1 base, with 12 bases between the two germline ends. This CDR3 comprises 16 residues. Looked up from germline, CDR1 is MNHEY and CDR2 is SVGAGI. CDR3 loop: CASSYSFSGFQETQYF. CDR3 coding DNA: TGTGCCAGCAGTTACTCCTTTTCCGGGTTCCAAGAGACCCAGTACTTC.

The rearrangement links TRBV4-3 to TRBJ2-1; possibly TRBD2 for D (6 bases). Germline CDR1 LGHNA, CDR2 YSLEER. The CDR3 runs to 15 residues. Deletions cut 4 bases from V and 5 bases from J, with 15 bases between. The chain's CDR3 is CASSPNGRGNNEQFF. In nucleotides, the CDR3 is TGCGCCAGCAGCCCTAATGGGCGGGGCAACAATGAGCAGTTCTTC.

The V call is TRBV24-1, the J call TRBJ1-5; D is uncertain. The CDR3 consists of 16 residues. V was trimmed by 0 bases and J by 0 bases, leaving 8 bases between them. Germline V gene lookup returns CDR1 KGHDR and CDR2 SFDVKD. DNA of the CDR3: TGTGCCACCAGTGATTTGGGCGGAGATAGCAATCAGCCCCAGCATTTT. Encoded protein: CATSDLGGDSNQPQHF.

This clonotype has at least ten counts. The rearrangement links TRBV7-2 to TRBJ2-6; D is unresolved. Germline loops: CDR1 SGHTA, CDR2 FQGNSA. Trimming shortened V by 2 bases and J by 8 bases, and 7 bases separated the two germline ends. This CDR3 is built from 13 residues. DNA of the CDR3: TGTGCCAGCAGCTTACCTCCCTCCAACGTCCTGACTTTC. Protein product: CASSLPPSNVLTF.

This clonotype was recorded at least ten times. The chain has TRBV6-1 and TRBJ2-2, with a tentative D call TRBD2 (6 bases). Trimming removed 7 bases at V and 6 bases at J, with 18 bases between. Germline V gives CDR1 MNHNS, CDR2 SASEGT. CDR3 size: 15 residues. As DNA, the CDR3 is TGTGCCAGCATCATATACGAGGGAGGTCCCGGGGAGCTGTTTTTT. This gives the protein CASIIYEGGPGELFF.

This clonotype was counted many times. The chain combines TRBV10-3 with TRBJ2-5; TRBD2 aligns across 9 bases. The CDR3 has 20 amino acids. The germline V gene has CDR1 ENHRY and CDR2 SYGVKD. J was trimmed by 0 bases and V by 0 bases; bases with no gene match: 14. CDR3 sequence (DNA): TGTGCCATCAGTGAGTCCTTTGATACTAGCGGGCGTACCTACCAAGAGACCCAGTACTTC. Translated, it gives CAISESFDTSGRTYQETQYF.

This chain joins TRBV3-1 and TRBJ2-3; D remains unclear. The V gene lost 4 bases and the J gene lost 2 bases, with 16 bases spanning the gap. This CDR3 is 16 amino acids long. Germline lookup yields CDR1 LGHDT and CDR2 YNNKEL (reference sequence). The CDR3 DNA follows: TGTGCCAGCAGCCTCGGGCCTCTGGGCACCACAGATACGCAGTATTTT. Translated: CASSLGPLGTTDTQYF.

This clonotype has only a few counts. V gene TRBV20-1 combines with J gene TRBJ1-2; D remains unclear. CDR1 and CDR2 from the germline V gene are DFQATT and SNEGSKA (reference sequence). The CDR3 is 9 residues long. V was trimmed by 4 bases and J by 6 bases, leaving 3 bases between them. CDR3 bases: TGCAGTGCTATCAATGGCTACACCTTC. Its translation is CSAINGYTF.

This clonotype has a count of ten or more. The rearrangement uses TRBV2 and TRBJ1-1; unclear D gene. The germline V gene encodes CDR1 SNHLY and CDR2 FYNNEI. The CDR3 is 10 residues long. Between the trimmed V and J ends, which lost 4 bases and 13 bases, there was a span of 10 bases. For the CDR3, the DNA is TGTGCCAGCAGTGTCGTCGAGGATTTCTTT. Translated, it gives CASSVVEDFF.

The sample holds a few counts of this clonotype. This chain connects TRBV6-5 to TRBJ1-2; no reliable D call. The germline V and J ends were trimmed by 0 bases and 4 bases, with 12 bases remaining between them. This CDR3 is 15 amino acids long. Germline loops: CDR1 MNHEY, CDR2 SVGAGI. CDR3 sequence reads: CASSYSRWGAYGYTF. CDR3 nucleotide sequence: TGTGCCAGCAGTTACTCTAGATGGGGTGCCTATGGCTACACCTTC.

The rearrangement uses TRBV5-6 and TRBJ2-1; a weak D match, TRBD2 (6 bases). From germline, CDR1 is SGHDT and CDR2 YYEEEE. The CDR3 totals 12 residues. V shed 3 bases and J shed 9 bases, with 10 bases lying between them. CDR3 coding DNA: TGTGCCAGCAGCTCGGAGGGTGGTGAGCAGTTCTTC. Protein sequence: CASSSEGGEQFF.

This clonotype was found a few times. This rearrangement joins TRBV20-1 to TRBJ2-7; 7 bases fit TRBD1. V lost 6 bases, J lost 7 bases, and 9 bases stayed unmatched. Germline V lookup: CDR1 DFQATT, CDR2 SNEGSKA (reference sequence). This CDR3 is built from 12 residues. The CDR3 coding sequence is TGCAGTGCCAATCGACAGGGCGGGGAGCAGTACTTC. It yields the protein CSANRQGGEQYF.

This chain uses TRBV29-1 with TRBJ2-1; TRBD2 aligns across 8 bases. There are 15 residues in the CDR3. Trimming at V came to 6 bases and at J to 0 bases, leaving 7 bases not matched to a gene. Germline-derived CDR1 and CDR2 are SQVTM and ANQGSEA. The CDR3 here is CSVPGGGYSYNEQFF. The CDR3 bases are TGCAGCGTGCCCGGGGGGGGGTACTCCTACAATGAGCAGTTCTTC.

V is TRBV6-1 and J is TRBJ2-7; tentatively, D is TRBD2 (6 bases). The CDR3 spans 15 residues. Germline V gene data show CDR1 as MNHNS and CDR2 as SASEGT. The V end was cut by 8 bases, the J end by 1 base, with 18 bases between. CDR3 nucleotides: TGTGCCAGCGGGGTCCCGACTAGTCCTTCCTACGAGCAGTACTTC. Its translation is CASGVPTSPSYEQYF.

Only a few counts were recorded for this clonotype. The chain uses TRBV29-1 and TRBJ2-7, with D perhaps given as TRBD1 or TRBD2 (5 bases each). The CDR3 runs to 16 residues. Looked up from germline, CDR1 is SQVTM and CDR2 is ANQGSEA. The V and J ends lost 7 bases and 4 bases respectively, with 26 bases between them. CDR3: CSATGTAPFRVYEQYF. The CDR3 DNA follows: TGCAGCGCAACTGGGACGGCCCCGTTTCGCGTGTACGAGCAGTACTTC.

This chain uses TRBV20-1 with TRBJ2-1, with D unclear. V was pared by 6 bases and J by 5 bases, with 17 bases between. CDR3 size: 14 residues. CDR1 DFQATT and CDR2 SNEGSKA come from the germline V gene (reference sequence). CDR3 nucleotides: TGCAGTGCGGCCCTACGGCAGATAAACAATGAGCAGTTCTTC. Translating it yields CSAALRQINNEQFF.

The rearrangement uses TRBV5-1 and TRBJ2-7, with TRBD1 identical over 9 bases. The CDR3 loop spans 15 amino acids. CDR1 and CDR2 (germline): SGHRS, YFSETQ. The V and J ends lost 4 bases and 3 bases, in that order; junction bases with no gene match: 8. CDR3 sequence (DNA): TGCGCCAGCAGCGCTGGTGGGACAGGGCTCTACGAGCAGTACTTC. Amino acid sequence: CASSAGGTGLYEQYF.

This sequence joins TRBV5-1 and TRBJ1-2; 7 bases align to TRBD1. The CDR3 runs to 13 residues. Germline V gene sequence: CDR1 SGHRS, CDR2 YFSETQ. The V segment lost 3 bases and the J segment 5 bases; nucleotides outside the gene matches: 4. The CDR3 sequence: CASSSGTEYGYTF. As DNA, the CDR3 is TGCGCCAGCAGCTCCGGGACAGAGTATGGCTACACCTTC.